Below, 30 T cell receptor beta chains from the same sample are listed, as sequenced in a study of cytomegalovirus exposure and HLA in healthy donors. Using immunoSEQ multiplex PCR, the repertoire was profiled, and TCRdb retains in-frame clones only, with some absent. Among 260,000 or so clones listed, approximately 90% were seen once. The specimen was PBMCs. These receptors were obtained from a woman between 18 and 29 years old in good health and CMV-seronegative.

V and J are TRBV6-6 and TRBJ2-7; D call uncertain. V was trimmed by 6 bases and J by 0 bases, leaving 9 bases between them. Germline lookup yields CDR1 MNHNY and CDR2 SVGAGI (reference sequence). The CDR3 is 13 amino acids. DNA for the CDR3: TGTGCCAGCAGAGATTCTAGCTCCTACGAGCAGTACTTC. It codes for CASRDSSSYEQYF.

The genes are TRBV7-3 and TRBJ2-2; 11 positions match TRBD2. The CDR3 runs 18 residues. The V gene end was trimmed by 4 bases and the J gene end by 1 base; junction bases not matched to a gene: 8. Germline CDR1 reads SGHTA; CDR2 reads FQGTGA. The CDR3 DNA reads TGTGCCAGCAGCTCTAGCGGGAGGCCCCTCCAGAACACCGGGGAGCTGTTTTTT. Amino acids: CASSSSGRPLQNTGELFF.

The chain carries TRBV7-8 and TRBJ2-7; no clear D gene. Trimming cost V 5 bases and J 6 bases, with 17 bases left between them. This CDR3 has 14 residues. Germline V gene lookup returns CDR1 SGHVS and CDR2 FQNEAQ. The CDR3 sequence is CASSPSSSEFEQYF. CDR3 sequence (DNA): TGTGCCAGCAGCCCGAGCTCGAGTGAGTTCGAGCAGTACTTC.

As to this clone: The sample contains more than one DNA sequence encoding this CDR3. The CDR3 DNA follows: TGTGCCAGCAGCTCACAGGGCACAGATACGCAGTATTTT. Amino acid sequence: CASSSQGTDTQYF. The chain is built from TRBV2 and TRBJ2-3, with TRBD1 as a possible D gene (5 bases). The CDR3 length is 13 residues. Germline V gene data show CDR1 as SNHLY and CDR2 as FYNNEI. V was pared by 6 bases and J by 1 base, with 8 bases between.

The rearrangement uses TRBV6-5 and TRBJ1-1, with 8 nucleotides matching TRBD1. V shed 6 bases, J shed 4 bases, and the junction held 4 bases outside the gene matches. The germline V gene encodes CDR1 MNHEY and CDR2 SVGAGI. CDR3 length equals 13 residues. This CDR3 reads CASSRGLVTEAFF. CDR3 DNA sequence: TGTGCCAGCAGCAGGGGGCTTGTCACTGAAGCTTTCTTT.

V is TRBV6-5 and J is TRBJ2-1; D is undetermined. Trimming took 0 bases from V and 5 from J, leaving 8 bases between them. The CDR3 extends over 14 amino acids. CDR1 MNHEY and CDR2 SVGAGI come from the germline V gene. CDR3 DNA: TGTGCCAGCAGTTACTCTAGTGTGGACAATGAGCAGTTCTTC. This translates into CASSYSSVDNEQFF.

The rearrangement uses TRBV9 and TRBJ2-7, with 9 bases lining up with TRBD2. Germline V lookup: CDR1 SGDLS, CDR2 YYNGEE. The trim removed 0 bases at V and 1 base at J, leaving 5 bases unmatched. The CDR3 extends over 16 amino acids. CDR3 in DNA: TGTGCCAGCAGCGTAGGAGTAGCGGGAGCGTCCTACGAGCAGTACTTC. Its translation is CASSVGVAGASYEQYF.

The chain combines TRBV19 with TRBJ2-1; maybe TRBD2 (6 bases). The CDR3 is 16 residues long. V dropped 6 bases and J dropped 4 bases, with 19 bases sitting between them. Germline CDR1 and CDR2: LNHDA and SQIVND (reference sequence). The CDR3 loop is CASREGGGPKYNEQFF. CDR3 DNA: TGTGCCAGTAGGGAGGGAGGTGGGCCGAAATACAATGAGCAGTTCTTC.

Written as DNA, the CDR3 is TGTGCCAGCAGCTTAGATGCCGGAGGGGAAAACATTCAGTACTTC. Translated, it gives CASSLDAGGENIQYF. The rearrangement links TRBV7-2 to TRBJ2-4; D perhaps matches TRBD2 (6 bases). The CDR3 length is 15 residues. The V end was cut by 1 base, the J end by 5 bases, with 12 bases between. CDR1 is SGHTA, CDR2 FQGNSA, per germline.

CDR3 nucleotide sequence: TGCGCCAGCCATTCCGGGACAGGGGTCTACAATGAGCAGTTCTTC. It encodes CASHSGTGVYNEQFF. The gene calls are TRBV5-1 and TRBJ2-1; 10 nucleotides align to TRBD1. Germline CDR1 is SGHRS and CDR2 is YFSETQ. The V segment lost 7 bases and the J segment 3 bases; nucleotides outside the gene matches: 7. This CDR3 region has 15 residues.

The chain combines TRBV2 with TRBJ2-7; 9 bases match TRBD1. V gave up 3 bases and J gave up 9 bases; unmatched junction bases: 9. There are 14 residues in the CDR3. Germline-derived CDR1 and CDR2 are SNHLY and FYNNEI. Here the CDR3 DNA reads TGTGCCAGCAGTGAGCTGGGACAGGGATTGGTGCAGTACTTC. Amino acid sequence: CASSELGQGLVQYF.

The rearrangement uses TRBV9 and TRBJ2-7, with 9 bases fitting TRBD2. V shed 3 bases, J shed 5 bases, and the junction held 6 bases outside the gene matches. The germline gives CDR1 SGDLS, CDR2 YYNGEE. This CDR3 contains 14 residues. CDR3 nucleotide sequence: TGTGCCAGCAGCGCCACTAGCGGGCGCCACGAGCAGTACTTC. Residues: CASSATSGRHEQYF.

This clone was observed a single time. The rearrangement links TRBV6-5 to TRBJ2-3; 10 bases map to TRBD2. CDR1 MNHEY and CDR2 SVGAGI come from the germline V gene. The ends lost 2 bases at V and 6 bases at J; junction bases unmatched: 5. The CDR3 is 15 amino acids. The CDR3 is CASSYRAGGPDTQYF. CDR3 DNA: TGTGCCAGCAGTTACAGAGCGGGAGGGCCGGATACGCAGTATTTT.

This clone was seen only once. Written as DNA, the CDR3 is TGTGCCAGCAGATTAGGGGCAGCCCCAGCCAAAAACATTCAGTACTTC. It specifies CASRLGAAPAKNIQYF. The chain couples TRBV27 to TRBJ2-4; weak D call: TRBD1 (5 bases). The V and J ends lost 6 bases and 0 bases respectively, with 15 bases between them. CDR3 size: 16 residues. Germline CDR1 reads MNHEY; CDR2 reads SMNVEV (reference sequence).

The chain employs TRBV5-1 and TRBJ2-7; a weak D match, TRBD1 (6 bases). There are 14 residues in the CDR3. Trimming removed 4 bases from V and 6 bases from J, with 17 bases in between. Germline V gene sequence: CDR1 SGHRS, CDR2 YFSETQ. The CDR3 reads CASSTGGQPIEQYF. The CDR3 DNA reads TGCGCCAGCAGCACAGGTGGACAGCCGATCGAGCAGTACTTC.

The chain employs TRBV7-8 and TRBJ1-1; possibly TRBD1 for D (5 bases). Germline-derived CDR1 and CDR2 are SGHVS and FQNEAQ. This CDR3 has 14 amino acids. V dropped 5 bases and J dropped 1 base, with 11 bases sitting between them. The CDR3 sequence: CASSPRQRNTEAFF. DNA for the CDR3: TGTGCCAGCAGCCCCCGACAGAGGAACACTGAAGCTTTCTTT.

This chain links TRBV7-2 with TRBJ1-1, with 7 bases matching TRBD1. CDR1 SGHTA and CDR2 FQGNSA come from the germline V gene. The V segment lost 1 base and the J segment 2 bases; nucleotides outside the gene matches: 4. This CDR3 spans 15 amino acids. The CDR3 sequence is CASSLVTGANTEAFF. The CDR3 DNA reads TGTGCCAGCAGCTTAGTTACAGGGGCCAACACTGAAGCTTTCTTT.

V gene TRBV27 combines with J gene TRBJ2-1, with 8 bases matching TRBD1. Germline lookup yields CDR1 MNHEY and CDR2 SMNVEV (reference sequence). After removal of 4 bases from V and 0 bases from J, the junction contained 2 bases not matched to a gene. The CDR3 covers 15 residues. CDR3 sequence (DNA): TGTGCCAGCAGTTCGGGGACAGGCTCCTACAATGAGCAGTTCTTC. Encoded protein: CASSSGTGSYNEQFF.

The rearrangement joins TRBV10-1 to TRBJ2-7; 10 bases are a match to TRBD2. After removal of 4 bases from V and 5 bases from J, the junction contained 8 bases not matched to a gene. The CDR3 runs to 15 residues. CDR1 is WNHNN and CDR2 is SYGVQD in the germline V gene (reference sequence). CDR3 amino acids: CASSGSSGRLDEQYF. The CDR3 bases are TGCGCCAGCAGTGGATCTAGCGGGAGATTAGACGAGCAGTACTTC.

The chain joins TRBV4-1 to TRBJ1-2; 9 bases are shared with TRBD1. CDR1 and CDR2 from the germline V gene are MGHRA and YSYEKL. The CDR3 has 16 residues. Unmatched junction bases numbered 8, after V lost 0 bases and J lost 6 bases. CDR3 residues: CASSQEPGQGGDGYTF. As DNA, the CDR3 is TGCGCCAGCAGCCAAGAACCGGGACAGGGAGGTGATGGCTACACCTTC.

This chain links TRBV2 with TRBJ1-2; D may be TRBD1 (6 bases). The ends were cut back, 5 bases at V and 4 bases at J, with 11 bases in the middle. Germline V gives CDR1 SNHLY, CDR2 FYNNEI. The CDR3 totals 13 residues. The CDR3 DNA is TGTGCCAGCAGTTCCCAGGGGATCTATGGCTACACCTTC. Translating it yields CASSSQGIYGYTF.

This chain connects TRBV10-3 to TRBJ2-7; 8 bases are shared with TRBD1. Germline-derived CDR1 and CDR2 are ENHRY and SYGVKD. V was pared by 8 bases and J by 4 bases, with 7 bases of the junction left unmatched. This CDR3 region has 13 residues. This chain's CDR3 is CAIAGQERYEQYF. The CDR3 nucleotides are TGTGCCATCGCGGGACAGGAACGATACGAGCAGTACTTC.

The chain is built from TRBV7-3 and TRBJ2-1; unclear D gene. Germline values: CDR1 SGHTA, CDR2 FQGTGA. CDR3 length: 13 amino acids. The V and J ends lost 1 base and 10 bases respectively, with 11 bases between them. CDR3 nucleotide sequence: TGTGCCAGCAGCTTAAGTACTTCCCCGGAGCAGTTCTTC. It encodes CASSLSTSPEQFF.

The chain employs TRBV7-6 and TRBJ2-1; 16 nucleotides align to TRBD2. Germline assignment: CDR1 SGHVS and CDR2 FNYEAQ. The junction had 10 bases not matched to a gene; V was cut back by 6 bases and J by 8 bases. The CDR3 sequence is 17 residues long. The CDR3 DNA reads TGTGCCAGCAGTTTCTCCGGGACTAGCGGGAGGGCTCATGAGCAGTTCTTC. It specifies CASSFSGTSGRAHEQFF. The full variable domain, completed using reference TRBV7-6 and TRBJ2-1, is GAGVSQSPRYKVTKRGQDVALRCDPISGHVSLYWYRQALGQGPEFLTYFNYEAQQDKSGLPNDRFSAERPEGSISTLTIQRTEQRDSAMYRCASSFSGTSGRAHEQFFGPGTRLTVL.

CDR3 in DNA: TGCGCCAGCAGCCCCGGGACTAGCGGGAGGGGGGAGCAGTTCTTC. Encoded protein: CASSPGTSGRGEQFF. The chain recombines TRBV5-1 with TRBJ2-1; 16 bases fit TRBD2. CDR1 is SGHRS and CDR2 is YFSETQ in the germline V gene. This CDR3 spans 15 amino acids. Trimming cost V 4 bases and J 10 bases; bases outside gene matches: 5.

This chain connects TRBV27 to TRBJ2-7; 7 bases are shared with TRBD2. This CDR3 contains 13 residues. CDR1 MNHEY and CDR2 SMNVEV come from the germline V gene (reference sequence). V was pared by 10 bases and J by 2 bases, with 8 bases of the junction left unmatched. The CDR3 coding sequence is TGTGCCACGGGCGGTAGCGGGCCCTACGAGCAGTACTTC. The encoded protein is CATGGSGPYEQYF.

The V and J genes are TRBV5-1 and TRBJ1-4; D gene uncertain. CDR1 SGHRS and CDR2 YFSETQ come from the germline V gene. CDR3 size: 13 residues. Trimming took 2 bases from V and 8 from J, leaving 10 bases between them. The CDR3 DNA is TGCGCCAGCAGCTTAAACGTTCAGGAAAAACTGTTTTTT. This encodes CASSLNVQEKLFF.

The chain employs TRBV10-2 and TRBJ2-7; the match to TRBD1 covers 10 bases. Germline V gives CDR1 WSHSY, CDR2 SAAADI. The CDR3 is 15 amino acids. J gave up 6 bases and V 3 bases, and 8 bases lay outside the gene matches. The CDR3 is CASSETGTGDSEQYF. In nucleotides, the CDR3 is TGCGCCAGCAGTGAAACCGGGACAGGGGATAGCGAGCAGTACTTC.

The chain joins TRBV5-1 to TRBJ2-3; D is possibly TRBD2 (6 bases). V was pared by 0 bases and J by 2 bases, with 10 bases between. The germline CDR1 and CDR2 sequences are SGHRS and YFSETQ. This CDR3 is built from 15 residues. The CDR3 nucleotides are TGCGCCAGCAGCTTGGGGAGGGGCTACACAGATACGCAGTATTTT. It translates to CASSLGRGYTDTQYF.

This sequence joins TRBV6-5 and TRBJ1-1; D is unclear. The CDR3 loop spans 15 amino acids. V lost 0 bases and J lost 7, with 15 bases in between. Germline V gene sequence: CDR1 MNHEY, CDR2 SVGAGI. The CDR3 sequence: CASSYSWRGLGEAFF. Written as DNA, the CDR3 is TGTGCCAGCAGTTACTCGTGGCGAGGGCTAGGTGAAGCTTTCTTT.